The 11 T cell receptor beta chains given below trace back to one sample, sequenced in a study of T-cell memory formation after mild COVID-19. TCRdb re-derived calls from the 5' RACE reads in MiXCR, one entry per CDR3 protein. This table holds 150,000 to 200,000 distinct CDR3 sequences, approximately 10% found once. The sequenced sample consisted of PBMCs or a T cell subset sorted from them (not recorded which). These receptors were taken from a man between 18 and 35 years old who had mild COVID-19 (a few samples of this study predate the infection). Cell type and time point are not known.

CDR3 residues: CASSLTTTHGPFGGYTF. CDR3 DNA sequence: TGTGCCAGCAGCTTAACAACAACCCACGGACCTTTCGGTGGCTACACCTTC. The V call is TRBV7-2, the J call TRBJ1-2; no clear D. The CDR3 has 17 residues. Trimming removed 2 bases at V and 7 bases at J, with 23 bases between. Germline V gene sequence: CDR1 SGHTA, CDR2 FQGNSA. Supplemented by reference TRBV7-2 and TRBJ1-2, the full variable domain reads GAGVSQSPSNKVTEKGKDVELRCDPISGHTALYWYRQSLGQGLEFLIYFQGNSAPDKSGLPSDRFSAERTGGSVSTLTIQRTQQEDSAVYLCASSLTTTHGPFGGYTFGSGTRLTVV.

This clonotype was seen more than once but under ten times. CDR3 DNA sequence: TGTGCCAGCAGCTTAGGGGCGGGGAGATACAATGAGCAGTTCTTC. Translating gives CASSLGAGRYNEQFF. This chain links TRBV11-2 with TRBJ2-1; TRBD2 might be the D (6 bases). V lost 1 base and J 4 bases, leaving 11 bases between the germline ends. The germline V gene has CDR1 SGHAT and CDR2 FQNNGV. The CDR3 totals 15 residues.

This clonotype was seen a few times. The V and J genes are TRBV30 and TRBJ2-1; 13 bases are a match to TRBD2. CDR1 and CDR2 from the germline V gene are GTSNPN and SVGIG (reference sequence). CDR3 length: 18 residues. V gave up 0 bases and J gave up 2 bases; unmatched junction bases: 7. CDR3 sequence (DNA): TGTGCCTGGAGTGTAGGGTGGACTAGCGGGGGAACCTACAATGAGCAGTTCTTC. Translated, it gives CAWSVGWTSGGTYNEQFF.

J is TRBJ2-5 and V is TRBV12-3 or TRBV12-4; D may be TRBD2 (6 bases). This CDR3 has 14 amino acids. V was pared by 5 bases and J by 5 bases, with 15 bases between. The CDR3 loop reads CASSPRVGGETQYF. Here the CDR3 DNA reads TGTGCCAGCAGTCCGAGGGTGGGAGGCGAGACCCAGTACTTC.

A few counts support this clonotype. CDR3 loop: CASSLTTGSIGELFF. For the CDR3, the DNA is TGCGCCAGCAGCTTGACAACAGGGAGTATCGGGGAGCTGTTTTTT. This rearrangement joins TRBV5-1 to TRBJ2-2, with a possible D match to TRBD1 (6 bases). V was cut by 1 base and J by 7 bases, with 14 bases left in between. The CDR3 extends over 15 amino acids. Germline CDR1 reads SGHRS; CDR2 reads YFSETQ.

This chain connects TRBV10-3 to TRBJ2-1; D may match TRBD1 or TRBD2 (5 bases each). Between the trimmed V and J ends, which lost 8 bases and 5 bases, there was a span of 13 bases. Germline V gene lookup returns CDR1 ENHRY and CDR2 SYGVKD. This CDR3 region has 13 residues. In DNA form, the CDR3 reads TGTGCCATCCGGGACCTATCGCACAATGAGCAGTTCTTC. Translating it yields CAIRDLSHNEQFF.

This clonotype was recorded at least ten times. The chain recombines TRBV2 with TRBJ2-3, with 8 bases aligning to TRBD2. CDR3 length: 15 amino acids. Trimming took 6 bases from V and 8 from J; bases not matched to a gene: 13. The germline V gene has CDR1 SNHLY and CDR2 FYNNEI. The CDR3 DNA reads TGTGCCAGCAGCCGGGAGGGACCGCGCGTCGGTACGCAGTATTTT. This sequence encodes CASSREGPRVGTQYF.

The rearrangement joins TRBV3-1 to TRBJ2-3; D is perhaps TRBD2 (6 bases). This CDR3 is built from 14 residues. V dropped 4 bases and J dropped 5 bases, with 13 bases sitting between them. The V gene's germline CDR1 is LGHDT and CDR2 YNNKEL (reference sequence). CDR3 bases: TGTGCCAGCAGCCTTACTAGCTCCGAAGATACGCAGTATTTT. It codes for CASSLTSSEDTQYF.

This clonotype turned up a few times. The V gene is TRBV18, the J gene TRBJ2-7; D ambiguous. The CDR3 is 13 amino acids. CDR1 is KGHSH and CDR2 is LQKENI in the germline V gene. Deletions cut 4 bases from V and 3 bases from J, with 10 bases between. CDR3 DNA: TGTGCCAGCTCACTAAGCCAGGTCTACGAGCAGTACGTC. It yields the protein CASSLSQVYEQYV.

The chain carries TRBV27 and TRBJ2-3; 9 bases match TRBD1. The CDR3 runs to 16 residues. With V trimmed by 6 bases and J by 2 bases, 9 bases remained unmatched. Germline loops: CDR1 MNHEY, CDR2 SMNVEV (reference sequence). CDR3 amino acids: CASRGGTGIATDTQYF. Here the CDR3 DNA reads TGTGCCAGCAGGGGCGGGACAGGGATTGCCACAGATACGCAGTATTTT.

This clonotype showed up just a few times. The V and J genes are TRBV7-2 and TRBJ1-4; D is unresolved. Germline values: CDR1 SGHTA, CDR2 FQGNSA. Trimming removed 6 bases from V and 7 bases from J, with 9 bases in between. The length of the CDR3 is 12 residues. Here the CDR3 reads CASSLQSEKLFF. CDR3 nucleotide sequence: TGTGCCAGCAGTTTGCAAAGTGAAAAACTGTTTTTT.